This TCR beta chain was sequenced for a study of cytomegalovirus exposure and HLA in healthy donors. About the study: Some 200 million T cells yielded approximately 100 million unique TCR beta sequences, as an earlier analysis found. Regarding the study as a whole: It was approximately 170 TCR beta chains that were listed as cytomegalovirus-associated.

Details on this clone: Its target is not known.

PCR employed 60 Vbeta and 13 Jbeta primers. TCRdb keeps only in-frame clones here, not all; method: immunoSEQ multiplex PCR. This table lists 60,000 to 85,000 clones. V shed 3 bases, J shed 0 bases, and the junction held 8 bases outside the gene matches. The CDR3 length is 17 residues. Germline values: CDR1 KGHSH, CDR2 LQKENI. The specimen was PBMCs. The receptor comes from a man aged 50 to 59 in good health and CMV-seropositive. This chain joins TRBV18 and TRBJ1-2; 9 bases line up with TRBD1. DNA of the CDR3: TGTGCCAGCTCACCTTGGACAGGGGCCAATCCTAACTATGGCTACACCTTC. This codes for CASSPWTGANPNYGYTF.